The T cell receptor beta chain under discussion was sequenced for a study of blood T cell repertoires in COVID-19 (dated by TCRdb to 2018 to 2021). Context from the whole study: The collaborator samples originated in the United States, Italy and Spain and spanned the acute and convalescent phases of COVID-19. The prospective study material was composed of cDNA or gDNA derived from T cells, B-cell-depleted T cells, or PBMCs. Deeply sampled blood TCRbeta repertoires from subjects exposed to, actively infected with, or recovered from COVID-19 were included in the dataset. The repertoires were released in a freely available public database intended as a resource for research on the immune response to SARS-CoV-2. The samples were drawn from the first 160 participants of the ongoing ImmuneRACE study and from 1,254 subjects provided by 6 global collaborators. The sample metadata nearly always contained a de-identified subject ID, COVID-19 status, age in years and sex. Where available, HLA class I and class II types were obtained from metadata supplied by the sample provider rather than from assay-based typing. Broader findings and caveats from the paper: Clinical and demographic metadata were provided uncurated, with the amount varying by source and participant.

The collaborating institutions used their own protocols to collect whole blood in K2EDTA tubes. For TCRbeta analysis, collaborators shipped samples in one of three forms: frozen whole blood, isolated PBMCs, or DNA extracted from either of those sample types. The CDR3 contains 16 residues, cysteine and phenylalanine counted. Just CDR3 DNA is preserved here, 48 bases in frame from base 1. The germline V gene sets CDR1 to SQVTM and CDR2 to ANQGSEA. From V the trimming removes 3 bases and from J it removes 5 bases, while the gene matches leave 6 bases of the junction unaccounted for. The immunoSEQ Assay, a bias-controlled multiplex PCR, was used to amplify TCRbeta CDR3 regions from genomic DNA. The published analysis was carried out like this. The number of nucleated cells in each sample was estimated from the amplification of reference gene primers within the assay. Sequence reads were collapsed and filtered to measure the absolute abundance of every unique TCRbeta CDR3 rearrangement. For each sample, productive Simpson clonality was calculated as the square root of Simpson's diversity index over productive rearrangements. Drawn from immuneACCESS, this table holds only the in-frame rearrangements with V and J called that TCRdb kept. Clones are partly lost; checked studies trace under half to an unresolved V gene and leave the rest unexplained. The DNA gave D and trimming, while V, J and clone size come from that table. The sample yields approximately 46,000 clones; over 80% were counted once. Around 13% of the sample lies in the top ten.

About this clone itself: Its binding antigen is unknown. No much larger clone is present one base from it, and per-base qualities are unavailable.

The sample was peripheral blood. This chain joins TRBV29-1 to TRBJ2-5; 16 junctional bases match TRBD2. The TCR comes from a human donor in a cohort sampled during active COVID-19. The CDR3 protein sequence reads: CSVDRPGLAGGETQYF. The DNA sequence follows: TGCAGCGTTGACCGACCGGGACTAGCGGGGGGGGAGACCCAGTACTTC.